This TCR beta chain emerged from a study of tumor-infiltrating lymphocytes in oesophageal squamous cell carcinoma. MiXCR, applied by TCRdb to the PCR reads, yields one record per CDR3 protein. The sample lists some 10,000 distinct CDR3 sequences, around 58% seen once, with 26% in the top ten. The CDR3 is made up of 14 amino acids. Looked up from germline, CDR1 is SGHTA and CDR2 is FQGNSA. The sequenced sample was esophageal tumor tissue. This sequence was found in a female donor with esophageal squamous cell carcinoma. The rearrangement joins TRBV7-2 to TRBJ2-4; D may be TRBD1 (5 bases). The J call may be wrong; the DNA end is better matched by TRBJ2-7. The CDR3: CASSSYRRHYEQYF. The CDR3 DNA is TGTGCCAGCAGCTCATACAGGAGACACTACGAGCAGTACTTC.